This TCR beta chain is drawn from a study of cytomegalovirus exposure and HLA in healthy donors. Findings and caveats of the study: Associated with cytomegalovirus, according to the listing, were some 150 TCR beta chains. In a later analysis, DRB1 alleles had the most associated TCRs; HLA-C alleles the fewest.

This clone was counted a few times. Its target is not known. The CDR3 totals 15 residues. The V and J ends lost 5 bases and 8 bases respectively, with 16 bases between them. Germline V gene data show CDR1 as SGHTA and CDR2 as FQGNSA. Vbeta (60) and Jbeta (13) primers were used in the PCR. The method was immunoSEQ multiplex PCR; TCRdb's version includes in-frame clones alone and lacks a portion of them. The table has over 85,000 clones, roughly three quarters seen once. Material: PBMCs. This sequence was found in a female donor in good health and CMV-seronegative. V and J are TRBV7-2 and TRBJ1-6; D gene uncertain. CDR3 protein: CASSDYQGRDSPLHF. As DNA, the CDR3 is TGTGCCAGCAGCGACTACCAAGGACGGGATTCACCCCTCCACTTT.